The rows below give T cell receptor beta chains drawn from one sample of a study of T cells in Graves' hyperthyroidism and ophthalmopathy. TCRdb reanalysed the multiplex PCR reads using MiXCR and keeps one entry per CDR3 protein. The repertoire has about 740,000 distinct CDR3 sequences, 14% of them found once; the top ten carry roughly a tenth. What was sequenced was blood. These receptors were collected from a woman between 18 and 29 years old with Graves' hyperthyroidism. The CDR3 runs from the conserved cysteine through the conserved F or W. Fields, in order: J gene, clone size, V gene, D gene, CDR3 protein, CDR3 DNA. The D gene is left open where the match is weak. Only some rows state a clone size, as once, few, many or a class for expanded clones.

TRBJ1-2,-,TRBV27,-,CASSRGPIGGYTF,TGTGCCAGCTCTAGAGGGCCAATCGGAGGCTACACCTTC
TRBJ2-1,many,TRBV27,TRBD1,CASSLPGTGSNEQFF,TGTGCCAGCAGTTTACCCGGGACAGGGTCGAATGAGCAGTTCTTC
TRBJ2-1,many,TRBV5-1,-,CASSQTGRTYNEQFF,TGCGCCAGCAGCCAAACAGGGCGGACCTACAATGAGCAGTTCTTC
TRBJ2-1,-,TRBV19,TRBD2,CASSIKLWRTSGRNEQFF,TGTGCCAGTAGTATAAAATTGTGGAGGACTAGCGGGAGGAATGAGCAGTTCTTC
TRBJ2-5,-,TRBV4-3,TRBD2,CASSQEPSGSGETQYF,TGCGCCAGCAGCCAAGAACCTAGCGGGAGTGGAGAGACCCAGTACTTC
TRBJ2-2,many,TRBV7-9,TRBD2,CASSPRLAGLNTGELFF,TGTGCCAGCAGCCCAAGACTAGCGGGACTAAACACCGGGGAGCTGTTTTTT
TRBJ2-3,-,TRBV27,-,CASSLGQSTTDTQYF,TGTGCCAGCAGTTTAGGACAGTCTACCACAGATACGCAGTATTTT
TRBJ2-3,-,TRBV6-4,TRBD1,CASSPGTGGTTDTQYF,TGTGCCAGCAGCCCCGGGACAGGGGGGACCACAGATACGCAGTATTTT
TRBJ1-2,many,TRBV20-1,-,CSASGWRRQRYGYTF,TGCAGTGCTAGCGGTTGGAGGCGTCAGAGATATGGCTACACCTTC
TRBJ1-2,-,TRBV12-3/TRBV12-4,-,CTSSFSGDYGYTF,TGTACCAGCAGTTTTTCAGGGGACTATGGCTACACCTTC
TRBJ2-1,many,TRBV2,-,CASSEREWTYNEQFF,TGTGCCAGCAGTGAACGGGAGTGGACCTACAATGAGCAGTTCTTC
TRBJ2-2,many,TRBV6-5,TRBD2,CASSYSPSGRMNTGELFF,TGTGCCAGCAGTTACTCACCTAGCGGGAGGATGAACACCGGGGAGCTGTTTTTT
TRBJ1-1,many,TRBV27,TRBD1,CASSPGQAPNTEAFF,TGTGCCAGCAGTCCGGGACAGGCGCCAAACACTGAAGCTTTCTTT
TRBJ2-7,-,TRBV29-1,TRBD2,CSVEEGLAGPYEQYF,TGCAGCGTTGAAGAAGGTCTAGCGGGACCCTACGAGCAGTACTTC
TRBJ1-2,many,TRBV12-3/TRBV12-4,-,CASSNDRWHGYTF,TGTGCCAGCAGCAACGACAGATGGCATGGCTACACCTTC
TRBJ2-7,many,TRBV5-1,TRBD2,CASSSLGGRGYEQYF,TGCGCCAGCAGCTCCTTAGGAGGGAGGGGATACGAGCAGTACTTC
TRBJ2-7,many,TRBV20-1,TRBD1,CSAFPHRGTYEQYF,TGCAGTGCTTTCCCGCACAGGGGAACCTACGAGCAGTACTTC
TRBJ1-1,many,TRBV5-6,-,CASSLSLGGSAATEAFF,TGTGCCAGCAGCTTGTCCTTGGGGGGGAGTGCGGCTACTGAAGCTTTCTTT
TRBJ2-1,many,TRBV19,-,CASSPRNNEQFF,TGTGCCAGTAGTCCCCGAAACAATGAGCAGTTCTTC
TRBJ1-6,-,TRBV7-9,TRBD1,CASSLIGTGLSPLHF,TGTGCCAGCAGCTTAATTGGGACAGGGCTTTCACCCCTCCACTTT
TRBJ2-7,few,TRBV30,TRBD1,CAWCRTGGFYEQYF,TGTGCCTGGTGCCGGACAGGGGGCTTCTACGAGCAGTACTTC
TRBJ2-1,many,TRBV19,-,CASSIESSYNEQFF,TGTGCCAGTAGTATAGAATCGTCCTACAATGAGCAGTTCTTC